Described below is a single TCR beta chain sequence and its context. Antigen specificity is unknown. The Oncomine TCR Beta short-read assay was applied to DNA of cultured CD4+ T cells. TCRdb independently ran MiXCR on the PCR reads; one entry per CDR3 protein. The sample lists under 25,000 distinct CDR3 sequences, about 40% seen once, with around 28% in the top ten. These data come from a study of vaccination and CD4 T cells after COVID-19. About the study: Subjects got two shots of BNT162b2 or mRNA-1273 vaccine.

Trimming removed 0 bases at V and 3 bases at J, with 12 bases between. This CDR3 contains 15 residues. Germline CDR1 DFQATT, CDR2 SNEGSKA (reference sequence). Regarding treatment: approximately 10-day PBMC culture with coronavirus spike peptide pools or control peptides (ViraFEST assay). The sample in question was CD4+ T cells from blood, cultured in vitro, obtained before SARS-CoV-2 vaccination. This receptor was taken from a human donor who had recovered from COVID-19. The V and J genes are TRBV20-1 and TRBJ1-5; D is ambiguous. CDR3 in DNA: TGCAGTGCTAGAGATTCTGGGATCCCCAATCAGCCCCAGCATTTT. Translating it yields CSARDSGIPNQPQHF.